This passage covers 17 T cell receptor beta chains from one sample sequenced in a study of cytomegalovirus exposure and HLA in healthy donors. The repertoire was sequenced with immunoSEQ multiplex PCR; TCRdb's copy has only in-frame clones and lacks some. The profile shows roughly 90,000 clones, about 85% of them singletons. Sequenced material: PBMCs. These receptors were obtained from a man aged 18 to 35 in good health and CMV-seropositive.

CDR3 coding DNA: TGTGCCAGCAGCTTGTCACTAGGCAGGCTAAACTATGGCTACACCTTC. Translating it yields CASSLSLGRLNYGYTF. The chain links TRBV5-6 to TRBJ1-2, with no clear D. The CDR3 extends over 16 amino acids. V was clipped by 1 base and J by 2 bases, with 15 bases between them. Per the germline V gene, CDR1 is SGHDT and CDR2 is YYEEEE.

The CDR3: CASSALVSYEQYV. The CDR3 DNA sequence: TGTGCCAGCAGCGCACTAGTCTCCTACGAGCAGTACGTC. This chain links TRBV2 with TRBJ2-7; D is perhaps TRBD2 (5 bases). The V gene lost 6 bases and the J gene lost 0 bases, with 9 bases spanning the gap. CDR3 size: 13 residues. CDR1 is SNHLY, CDR2 FYNNEI, per germline.

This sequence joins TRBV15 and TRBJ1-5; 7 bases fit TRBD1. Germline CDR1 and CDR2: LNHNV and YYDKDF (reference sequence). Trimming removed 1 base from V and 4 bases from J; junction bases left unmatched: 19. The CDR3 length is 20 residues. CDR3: CATSRVSAGTVQRVNQPQHF. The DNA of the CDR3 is TGTGCCACCAGCAGAGTTTCCGCCGGGACAGTGCAAAGGGTTAATCAGCCCCAGCATTTT.

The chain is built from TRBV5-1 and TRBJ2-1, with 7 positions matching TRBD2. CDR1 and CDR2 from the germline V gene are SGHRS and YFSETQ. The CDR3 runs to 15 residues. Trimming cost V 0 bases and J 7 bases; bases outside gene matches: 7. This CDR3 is CASSLDAGAGNEQFF. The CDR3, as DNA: TGCGCCAGCAGCTTGGACGCGGGAGCGGGTAATGAGCAGTTCTTC.

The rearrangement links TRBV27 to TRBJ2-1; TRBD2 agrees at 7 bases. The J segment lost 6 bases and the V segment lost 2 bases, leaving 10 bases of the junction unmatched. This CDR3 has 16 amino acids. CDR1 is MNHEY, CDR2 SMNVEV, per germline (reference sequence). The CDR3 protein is CASSLGLGRGTNEQFF. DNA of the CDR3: TGTGCCAGCAGTTTAGGGTTAGGGCGGGGGACCAATGAGCAGTTCTTC.

CDR3 residues: CASSLYPLRGRADTQYF. The CDR3 nucleotides read TGTGCCAGCAGTTTATATCCCCTCAGGGGTCGTGCAGATACGCAGTATTTT. This chain connects TRBV27 to TRBJ2-3, with a weak D call TRBD1 (6 bases). The CDR3 is made up of 17 amino acids. Germline V lookup: CDR1 MNHEY, CDR2 SMNVEV (reference sequence). Trimming left V 1 base short and J 4 bases short, with 18 bases between.

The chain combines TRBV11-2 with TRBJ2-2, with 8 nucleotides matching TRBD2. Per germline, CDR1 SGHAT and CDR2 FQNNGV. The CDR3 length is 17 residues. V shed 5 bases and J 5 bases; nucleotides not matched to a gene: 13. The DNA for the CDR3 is TGTGCCAGCAGCCCACGACTAGCGAGGAGCCGGACCGGGGAGCTGTTTTTT. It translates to CASSPRLARSRTGELFF.

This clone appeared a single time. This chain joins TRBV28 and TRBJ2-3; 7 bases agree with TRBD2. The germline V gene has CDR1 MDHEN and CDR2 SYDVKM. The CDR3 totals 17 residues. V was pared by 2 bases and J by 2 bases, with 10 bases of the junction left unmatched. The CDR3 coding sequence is TGTGCCAGCAGTTTAGGGGGTTGGGCGGGAGACACAGATACGCAGTATTTT. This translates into CASSLGGWAGDTDTQYF.

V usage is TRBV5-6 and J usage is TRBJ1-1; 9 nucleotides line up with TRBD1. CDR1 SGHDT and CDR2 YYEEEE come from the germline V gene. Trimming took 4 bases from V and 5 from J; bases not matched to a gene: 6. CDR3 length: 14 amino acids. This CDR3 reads CASSGTGTGTEAFF. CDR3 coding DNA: TGTGCCAGCAGCGGGACAGGGACGGGGACTGAAGCTTTCTTT.

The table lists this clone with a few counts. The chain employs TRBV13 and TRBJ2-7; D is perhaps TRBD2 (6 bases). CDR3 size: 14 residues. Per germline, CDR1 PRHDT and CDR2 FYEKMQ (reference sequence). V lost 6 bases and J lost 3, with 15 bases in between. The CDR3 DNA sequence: TGTGCCAGCAGTGAGTGGGGGGACCTCTACGAGCAGTACTTC. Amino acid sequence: CASSEWGDLYEQYF.

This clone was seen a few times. The CDR3 bases are TGTGCCAGCAGCTTAGGTGCCGGGTTCGAGCAGTACTTC. This codes for CASSLGAGFEQYF. The chain uses TRBV11-2 and TRBJ2-7, with D hard to call. Trimming took off 1 base at V and 6 bases at J, with 10 bases between the two ends. Germline assignment: CDR1 SGHAT and CDR2 FQNNGV. This CDR3 comprises 13 residues.

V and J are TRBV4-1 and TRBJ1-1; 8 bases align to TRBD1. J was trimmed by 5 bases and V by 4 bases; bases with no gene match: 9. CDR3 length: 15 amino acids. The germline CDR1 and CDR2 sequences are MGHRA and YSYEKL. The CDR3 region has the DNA TGCGCCAGCAGCCCTTCAGGGGGCGATTTTACTGAAGCTTTCTTT. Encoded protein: CASSPSGGDFTEAFF.

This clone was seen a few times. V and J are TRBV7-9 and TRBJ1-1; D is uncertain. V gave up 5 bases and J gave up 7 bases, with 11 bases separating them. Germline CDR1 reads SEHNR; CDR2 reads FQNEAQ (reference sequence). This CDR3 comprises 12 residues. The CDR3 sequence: CASSANFYEAFF. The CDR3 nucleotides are TGTGCCAGCAGCGCTAACTTTTATGAAGCTTTCTTT.

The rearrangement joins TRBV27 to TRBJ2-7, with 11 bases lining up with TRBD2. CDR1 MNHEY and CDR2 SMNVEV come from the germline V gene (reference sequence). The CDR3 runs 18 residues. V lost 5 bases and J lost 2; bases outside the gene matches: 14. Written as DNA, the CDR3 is TGTGCCAGCAGTCCCCGACTAGCGGGACCTAAGGGCCCCTACGAGCAGTACGTC. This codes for CASSPRLAGPKGPYEQYV.

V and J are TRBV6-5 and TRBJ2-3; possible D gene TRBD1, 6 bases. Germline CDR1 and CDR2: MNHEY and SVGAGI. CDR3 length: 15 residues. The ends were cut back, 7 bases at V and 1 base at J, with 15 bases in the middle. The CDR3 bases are TGTGCCAGCAAGAGGACAGCGAGGCGCACAGATACGCAGTATTTT. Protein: CASKRTARRTDTQYF.

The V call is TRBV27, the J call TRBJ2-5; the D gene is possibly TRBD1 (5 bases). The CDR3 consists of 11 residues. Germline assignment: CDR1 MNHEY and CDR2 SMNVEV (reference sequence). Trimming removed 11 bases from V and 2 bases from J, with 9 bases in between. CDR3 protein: CAVGQQETQYF. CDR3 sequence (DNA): TGTGCCGTTGGACAACAAGAGACCCAGTACTTC.

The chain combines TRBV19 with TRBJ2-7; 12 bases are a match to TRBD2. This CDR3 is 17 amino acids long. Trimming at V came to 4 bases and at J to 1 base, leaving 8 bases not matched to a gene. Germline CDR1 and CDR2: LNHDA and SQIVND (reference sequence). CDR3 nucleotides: TGTGCCAGTAGTACGGGACTAGCGGGTTCCCTATCCTACGAGCAGTACTTC. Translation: CASSTGLAGSLSYEQYF.